The next 30 T cell receptor beta chains were all read from a single sample in a study of shared clonotypes between healthy human individuals. Generated by immunoSEQ multiplex PCR, the TCRdb table keeps only in-frame clones and is missing some. The table includes about 1 million clones, under 80% detected once. Specimen: memory CD4+ T cells sorted from blood. The sample's subset: CD45RA-negative fraction. Every receptor here comes from a man in his late teens or twenties in good health.

This clone was recorded once. The genes are TRBV29-1 and TRBJ2-5; no clear D. Trimming stripped 7 bases from V and 5 bases from J, with 11 bases between. Germline CDR1 is SQVTM and CDR2 is ANQGSEA. The CDR3 is made up of 11 amino acids. This chain's CDR3 is CSGAFAETQYF. The CDR3, as DNA: TGCAGCGGGGCCTTCGCGGAGACCCAGTACTTC.

The gene calls are TRBV20-1 and TRBJ1-1; no firm D call. Germline CDR1 reads DFQATT; CDR2 reads SNEGSKA (reference sequence). The V end lost 6 bases, the J end lost 3 bases, and 8 bases lay between the germline ends. The CDR3 length is 11 residues. The CDR3 is CSAGLYTEAFF. Written as DNA, the CDR3 is TGCAGTGCAGGGTTGTACACTGAAGCTTTCTTT.

The chain employs TRBV29-1 and TRBJ1-2, with D possibly matching TRBD1 (5 bases). The V gene lost 0 bases and the J gene lost 3 bases, with 14 bases spanning the gap. Germline CDR1 SQVTM, CDR2 ANQGSEA. The CDR3 is 15 residues long. Here the CDR3 DNA reads TGCAGCGTTGAAGATCGGAAGGGGTCTTACTATGGCTACACCTTC. This sequence encodes CSVEDRKGSYYGYTF.

The V and J genes are TRBV5-1 and TRBJ2-3; D gene ambiguous. Germline V gene data show CDR1 as SGHRS and CDR2 as YFSETQ. This CDR3 contains 13 residues. V was clipped by 1 base and J by 3 bases, with 6 bases between them. The CDR3 protein is CASSLWATDTQYF. As DNA, the CDR3 is TGCGCCAGCAGCTTGTGGGCGACAGATACGCAGTATTTT.

This clone came up a few times. The chain is built from TRBV28 and TRBJ1-4, with D uncertain. This CDR3 contains 12 residues. V was trimmed by 10 bases and J by 8 bases, leaving 14 bases between them. The germline V gene encodes CDR1 MDHEN and CDR2 SYDVKM. CDR3 in amino acids: CAIRGVREKLFF. The CDR3 coding sequence is TGTGCCATCCGGGGAGTCCGCGAAAAACTGTTTTTT.

The chain is built from TRBV14 and TRBJ2-1; 11 nucleotides agree with TRBD2. The CDR3 length is 15 residues. V lost 1 base, J lost 11 bases, and 7 bases stayed unmatched. Looked up from germline, CDR1 is SGHDN and CDR2 is FVKESK. The CDR3 spells CASSQGATSGAKQFF. The CDR3 DNA is TGTGCCAGCAGCCAAGGGGCGACTAGCGGGGCTAAGCAGTTCTTC. The full variable domain, with the rest looked up from reference TRBV14 and TRBJ2-1, is EAGVTQFPSHSVIEKGQTVTLRCDPISGHDNLYWYRRVMGKEIKFLLHFVKESKQDESGMPNNRFLAERTGGTYSTLKVQPAELEDSGVYFCASSQGATSGAKQFFGPGTRLTVL.

This chain joins TRBV6-5 and TRBJ1-5; TRBD1 might be the D (6 bases). Germline V gene data show CDR1 as MNHEY and CDR2 as SVGAGI. CDR3 length: 15 residues. V lost 6 bases to trimming and J lost 7 bases, with 19 bases between them. The CDR3 protein is CASSITGSGNQPQHF. The CDR3 bases are TGTGCCAGCAGCATAACAGGGTCAGGGAACCAGCCCCAGCATTTT.

The rearrangement uses TRBV21-1 and TRBJ2-5; the DNA was not used to check the table's D call, TRBD1. TRBV21-1 is an annotated pseudogene. This CDR3 comprises 15 residues. In nucleotides, the CDR3 is TGTGCCAGCAGCAAAAAGAAAACAGGGACGGAGACCCAGTACTTC. Protein sequence: CASSKKKTGTETQYF.

V gene TRBV30 combines with J gene TRBJ1-2, with 9 bases identical to TRBD1. Germline lookup yields CDR1 GTSNPN and CDR2 SVGIG (reference sequence). The CDR3 is made up of 13 amino acids. Germline trimming cut 5 bases from V and 7 bases from J; bases unmatched to any gene: 8. The CDR3 spells CAWGDRDVAGYTF. The CDR3 DNA follows: TGTGCCTGGGGGGACAGGGATGTTGCTGGCTACACCTTC.

The V call is TRBV18, the J call TRBJ2-3; weak D call: TRBD2 (5 bases). Germline-derived CDR1 and CDR2 are KGHSH and LQKENI. The ends were cut back, 3 bases at V and 5 bases at J, with 18 bases in the middle. The CDR3 covers 16 residues. The CDR3 bases are TGTGCCAGCTCACCCTATACGGGGTCGGTCGGAGATACGCAGTATTTT. It translates to CASSPYTGSVGDTQYF.

A few counts support this clone. The V gene is TRBV6-6, the J gene TRBJ2-1, with 12 nucleotides matching TRBD2. The CDR3 totals 16 residues. With 1 base clipped from V and 8 bases from J, the junction kept 6 bases outside the gene matches. Germline V gene sequence: CDR1 MNHNY, CDR2 SVGAGI (reference sequence). The CDR3 nucleotides are TGTGCCAGCAGTTACTGGGCTAGCGGGAGGGGGGATGAGCAGTTCTTC. It translates to CASSYWASGRGDEQFF.

The V call is TRBV18, the J call TRBJ2-7; 9 nucleotides align to TRBD1. The CDR3 covers 15 residues. Germline CDR1 reads KGHSH; CDR2 reads LQKENI. V dropped 2 bases and J dropped 5; count of bases not matched to a gene: 7. The CDR3 reads CASSPTRTGDHEQYF. The CDR3 region has the DNA TGTGCCAGCTCACCAACTCGGACAGGGGACCACGAGCAGTACTTC.

This clone was recorded many times. This sample also contains other DNA sequences that code for the same CDR3. The chain is built from TRBV28 and TRBJ1-4, with TRBD1 matching 7 bases. Germline CDR1 MDHEN, CDR2 SYDVKM. With 4 bases clipped from V and 5 bases from J, the junction kept 4 bases outside the gene matches. The CDR3 contains 14 residues. CDR3 DNA sequence: TGTGCCAGCAGTTCGGGACAGCAAAATGAAAAACTGTTTTTT. Its translation: CASSSGQQNEKLFF.

The genes are TRBV30 and TRBJ2-5; 9 bases fit TRBD2. CDR3 length equals 14 residues. Losses at the gene ends were 4 bases for V and 5 bases for J; bases not matched to a gene: 8. The V gene's germline CDR1 is GTSNPN and CDR2 SVGIG (reference sequence). The CDR3 is CAWTSGIAGETQYF. CDR3 nucleotide sequence: TGTGCCTGGACTAGCGGGATAGCGGGGGAGACCCAGTACTTC.

The chain has TRBV11-2 and TRBJ2-7; D is uncertain. This CDR3 has 13 amino acids. The germline CDR1 and CDR2 sequences are SGHAT and FQNNGV. V was trimmed by 3 bases and J by 7 bases, leaving 13 bases between them. CDR3 amino acids: CASSLAGLGEQYF. The CDR3 DNA sequence: TGTGCCAGCAGCTTGGCCGGGCTGGGGGAGCAGTACTTC.

For this clone: The sample carries other DNA sequences with the same CDR3. This chain connects TRBV18 to TRBJ2-7; D is unclear. The CDR3 has 11 amino acids. V lost 3 bases, J lost 6 bases, and 6 bases lay in between. The germline CDR1 and CDR2 sequences are KGHSH and LQKENI. The CDR3 DNA follows: TGTGCCAGCTCACCTTCAGGCGAGCAGTACTTC. Translating gives CASSPSGEQYF. The whole variable domain, remainder taken from reference TRBV18 and TRBJ2-7, is NAGVMQNPRHLVRRRGQEARLRCSPMKGHSHVYWYRQLPEEGLKFMVYLQKENIIDESGMPKERFSAEFPKEGPSILRIQQVVRGDSAAYFCASSPSGEQYFGPGTRLTVT.

V gene TRBV29-1 combines with J gene TRBJ1-4, with D unclear. The CDR3 runs 14 residues. Trimming left V 4 bases short and J 0 bases short, with 9 bases between. Per germline, CDR1 SQVTM and CDR2 ANQGSEA. The CDR3 reads CSVVSPATNEKLFF. CDR3 sequence (DNA): TGCAGCGTTGTATCGCCCGCAACTAATGAAAAACTGTTTTTT.

In this sample, this clone turned up many times. This chain links TRBV5-1 with TRBJ1-1, with D possibly matching TRBD1 (5 bases). Deletions cut 4 bases from V and 6 bases from J, with 13 bases between. This CDR3 is 13 amino acids long. The germline V gene encodes CDR1 SGHRS and CDR2 YFSETQ. CDR3 sequence: CASSKGPGAEAFF. Here the CDR3 DNA reads TGCGCCAGCAGCAAGGGGCCAGGCGCTGAAGCTTTCTTT.

About this clone itself: The identical CDR3 is also encoded by other nucleotide sequences in the sample. The chain uses TRBV7-2 and TRBJ2-5; 11 bases line up with TRBD2. The CDR3 length is 16 residues. V was pared by 1 base and J by 1 base, with 2 bases of the junction left unmatched. CDR1 SGHTA and CDR2 FQGNSA come from the germline V gene. CDR3 protein: CASSLVGTSGQETQYF. DNA of the CDR3: TGTGCCAGCAGCTTAGTGGGGACTAGCGGCCAAGAGACCCAGTACTTC.

There are a few counts of this clone. This rearrangement joins TRBV30 to TRBJ2-7; D could derive from TRBD1 or TRBD2 (5 bases each). The germline gives CDR1 GTSNPN, CDR2 SVGIG (reference sequence). Trimming took off 8 bases at V and 0 bases at J, with 20 bases between the two ends. This CDR3 is built from 15 residues. CDR3 sequence: CALRGPGLVSYEQYF. CDR3 nucleotides: TGTGCCCTGAGGGGTCCAGGACTCGTCTCCTACGAGCAGTACTTC.

The J gene is TRBJ2-2, the V gene TRBV2; D possibly corresponds to TRBD2 (5 bases). This CDR3 spans 14 amino acids. The germline CDR1 and CDR2 sequences are SNHLY and FYNNEI. The V and J ends lost 8 bases and 1 base respectively, with 11 bases between them. The CDR3, as DNA: TGTGCCAGCGGGAGACTGAAGAACACCGGGGAGCTGTTTTTT. Its translation is CASGRLKNTGELFF.

The J gene is TRBJ2-5, the V gene TRBV10-3, with D possibly matching TRBD2 (5 bases). The V gene lost 3 bases and the J gene lost 5 bases, with 10 bases spanning the gap. Germline V lookup: CDR1 ENHRY, CDR2 SYGVKD. CDR3 length: 13 amino acids. The CDR3 reads CAISDRGMETQYF. The CDR3 nucleotides read TGTGCCATCAGTGATCGAGGGATGGAGACCCAGTACTTC.

V usage is TRBV27 and J usage is TRBJ1-2; D is ambiguous. The CDR3 loop spans 14 amino acids. The V end lost 6 bases, the J end lost 9 bases, and 20 bases lay between the germline ends. Germline V gene lookup returns CDR1 MNHEY and CDR2 SMNVEV (reference sequence). CDR3: CASSRNGPTESYTF. The CDR3 region has the DNA TGTGCCAGCAGCCGGAACGGGCCGACTGAGAGCTACACCTTC.

The chain uses TRBV9 and TRBJ2-7; 11 bases match TRBD1. Germline-derived CDR1 and CDR2 are SGDLS and YYNGEE. After removal of 2 bases from V and 6 bases from J, the junction contained 1 base not matched to a gene. This CDR3 contains 13 residues. Here the CDR3 reads CASSVGTGGEQYF. The CDR3 coding sequence is TGTGCCAGCAGCGTCGGGACAGGGGGCGAGCAGTACTTC.

This chain uses TRBV2 with TRBJ2-2; the D is unclear. The CDR3 contains 14 residues. V dropped 7 bases and J dropped 6 bases, with 15 bases sitting between them. Germline CDR1 reads SNHLY; CDR2 reads FYNNEI. Here the CDR3 reads CASTPQLNSGELFF. The CDR3 region has the DNA TGTGCCAGCACTCCCCAGCTTAATTCCGGGGAGCTGTTTTTT. The variable domain in full, with the rest retrieved from reference TRBV2 and TRBJ2-2, is EPEVTQTPSHQVTQMGQEVILRCVPISNHLYFYWYRQILGQKVEFLVSFYNNEISEKSEIFDDQFSVERPDGSNFTLKIRSTKLEDSAMYFCASTPQLNSGELFFGEGSRLTVL.

The gene calls are TRBV27 and TRBJ2-5, with 11 bases identical to TRBD2. TRBJ2-7 matches the DNA end more closely, so the J call is doubtful. Germline V gene lookup returns CDR1 MNHEY and CDR2 SMNVEV (reference sequence). CDR3 size: 16 residues. The CDR3 is CASGTGTSGLSYEQYF. The CDR3 bases are TGTGCCAGCGGTACCGGGACTAGCGGTCTTTCCTACGAGCAGTACTTC.

There are a few counts of this clone. The rearrangement links TRBV14 to TRBJ2-5; D is uncertain. Per the germline V gene, CDR1 is SGHDN and CDR2 is FVKESK. V was cut by 3 bases and J by 5 bases, with 19 bases left in between. CDR3 size: 16 residues. CDR3 amino acids: CASSQGDLGFGETQYF. The CDR3 DNA is TGTGCCAGCAGCCAGGGTGACTTAGGGTTTGGGGAGACCCAGTACTTC.

The chain has TRBV11-2 and TRBJ2-7; 9 nucleotides align to TRBD1. The germline gives CDR1 SGHAT, CDR2 FQNNGV. V dropped 7 bases and J dropped 5; count of bases not matched to a gene: 15. CDR3 length: 16 amino acids. The CDR3: CASKGLKGQGSHEQYF. CDR3 DNA sequence: TGTGCCAGCAAGGGCCTGAAGGGACAGGGTTCCCACGAGCAGTACTTC.

The chain carries TRBV9 and TRBJ2-2; D is perhaps TRBD1 or TRBD2 (5 bases each). This CDR3 contains 13 residues. Germline loops: CDR1 SGDLS, CDR2 YYNGEE. Trimming shortened V by 7 bases and J by 0 bases, and 7 bases separated the two germline ends. CDR3 nucleotide sequence: TGTGCCAGCCAGGGACCGAACACCGGGGAGCTGTTTTTT. This translates into CASQGPNTGELFF. The full variable domain, its missing parts supplied by reference TRBV9 and TRBJ2-2, is DSGVTQTPKHLITATGQRVTLRCSPRSGDLSVYWYQQSLDQGLQFLIQYYNGEERAKGNILERFSAQQFPDLHSELNLSSLELGDSALYFCASQGPNTGELFFGEGSRLTVL.

The rearrangement uses TRBV10-1 and TRBJ2-5; D is possibly TRBD1 (6 bases). The end of the DNA fits TRBJ2-7 better, so the J call may be wrong. The length of the CDR3 is 15 residues. The germline CDR1 and CDR2 sequences are WNHNN and SYGVQD (reference sequence). The CDR3 reads CASSELAQGSSEQYF. The CDR3 nucleotides read TGCGCCAGCAGTGAGTTGGCACAGGGATCATCCGAGCAGTACTTC.